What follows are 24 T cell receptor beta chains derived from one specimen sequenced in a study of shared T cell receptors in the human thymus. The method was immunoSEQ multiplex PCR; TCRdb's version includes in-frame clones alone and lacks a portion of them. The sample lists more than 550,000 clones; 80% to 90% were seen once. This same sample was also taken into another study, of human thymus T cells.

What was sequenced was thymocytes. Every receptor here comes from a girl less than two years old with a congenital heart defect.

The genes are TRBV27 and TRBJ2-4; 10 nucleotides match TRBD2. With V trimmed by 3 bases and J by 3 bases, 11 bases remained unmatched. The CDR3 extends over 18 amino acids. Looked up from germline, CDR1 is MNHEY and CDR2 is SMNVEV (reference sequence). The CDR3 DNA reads TGTGCCAGCAGTTTTCGGCTCACTAGCGGGGCGGTCAAAAACATTCAGTACTTC. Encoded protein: CASSFRLTSGAVKNIQYF.

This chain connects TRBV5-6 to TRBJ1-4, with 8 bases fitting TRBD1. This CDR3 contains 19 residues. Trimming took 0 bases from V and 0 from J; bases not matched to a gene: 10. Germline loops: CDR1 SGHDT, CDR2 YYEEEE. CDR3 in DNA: TGTGCCAGCAGCTTGGGGCAGGGGGCGTTTAAAGCAACTAATGAAAAACTGTTTTTT. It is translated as CASSLGQGAFKATNEKLFF.

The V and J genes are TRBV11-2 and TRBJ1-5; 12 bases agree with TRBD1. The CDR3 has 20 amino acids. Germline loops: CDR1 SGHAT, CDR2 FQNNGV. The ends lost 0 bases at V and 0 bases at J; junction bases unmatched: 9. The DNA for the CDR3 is TGTGCCAGCAGCTTAGAGGGGACAGGGGGCCCCCTTTATAGCAATCAGCCCCAGCATTTT. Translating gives CASSLEGTGGPLYSNQPQHF.

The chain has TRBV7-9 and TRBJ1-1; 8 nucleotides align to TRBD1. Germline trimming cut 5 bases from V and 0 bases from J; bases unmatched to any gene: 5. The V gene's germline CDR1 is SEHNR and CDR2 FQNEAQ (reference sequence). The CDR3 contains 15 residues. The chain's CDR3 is CASSLSTGVNTEAFF. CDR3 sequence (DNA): TGTGCCAGCAGCCTATCGACAGGGGTGAACACTGAAGCTTTCTTT.

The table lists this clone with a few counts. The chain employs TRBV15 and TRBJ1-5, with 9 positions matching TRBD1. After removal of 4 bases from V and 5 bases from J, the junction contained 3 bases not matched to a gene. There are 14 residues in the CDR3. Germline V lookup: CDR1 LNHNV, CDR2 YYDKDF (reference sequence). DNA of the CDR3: TGTGCCACCAGCAAGGGACAGGGAGATCAGCCCCAGCATTTT. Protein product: CATSKGQGDQPQHF.

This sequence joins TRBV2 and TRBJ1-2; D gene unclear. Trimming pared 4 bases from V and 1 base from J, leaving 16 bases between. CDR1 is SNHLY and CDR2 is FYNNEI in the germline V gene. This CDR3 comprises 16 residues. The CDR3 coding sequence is TGTGCCAGCAGTGTGGTTCCCCCTAGAAGTAACTATGGCTACACCTTC. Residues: CASSVVPPRSNYGYTF.

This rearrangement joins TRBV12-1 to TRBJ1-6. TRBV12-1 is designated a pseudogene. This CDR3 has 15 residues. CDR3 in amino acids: CASSFSGLMNSPLHF. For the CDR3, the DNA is TGTGCCAGCAGCTTCTCGGGACTGATGAATTCACCCCTCCACTTT.

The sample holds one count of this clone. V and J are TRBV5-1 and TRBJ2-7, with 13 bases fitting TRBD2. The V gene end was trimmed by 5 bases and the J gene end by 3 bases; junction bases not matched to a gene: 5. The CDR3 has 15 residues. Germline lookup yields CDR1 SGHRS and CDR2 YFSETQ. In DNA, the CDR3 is TGCGCCAGCAGTTCGACTAGCGGGGGGAGCTACGAGCAGTACTTC. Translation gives CASSSTSGGSYEQYF.

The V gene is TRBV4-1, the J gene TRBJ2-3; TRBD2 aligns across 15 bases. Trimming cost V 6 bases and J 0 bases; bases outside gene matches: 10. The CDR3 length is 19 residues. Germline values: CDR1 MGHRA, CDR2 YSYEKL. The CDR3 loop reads CASSPGTSGGPPSTDTQYF. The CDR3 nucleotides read TGCGCCAGCAGTCCCGGGACTAGCGGGGGGCCCCCTAGCACAGATACGCAGTATTTT.

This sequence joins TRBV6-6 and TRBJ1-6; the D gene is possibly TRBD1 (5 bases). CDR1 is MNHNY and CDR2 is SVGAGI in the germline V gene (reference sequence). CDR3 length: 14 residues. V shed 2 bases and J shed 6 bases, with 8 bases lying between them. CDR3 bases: TGTGCCAGCAGTTACGGCAGGGCTAATTCACCCCTCCACTTT. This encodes CASSYGRANSPLHF.

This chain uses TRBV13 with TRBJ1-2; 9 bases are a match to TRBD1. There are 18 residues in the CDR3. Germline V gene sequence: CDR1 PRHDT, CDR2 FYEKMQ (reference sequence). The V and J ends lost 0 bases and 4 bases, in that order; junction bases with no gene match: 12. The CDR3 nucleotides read TGTGCCAGCAGCTTAGGAGGGGACAGGGTAGATTGCGGCTATGGCTACACCTTC. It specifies CASSLGGDRVDCGYGYTF. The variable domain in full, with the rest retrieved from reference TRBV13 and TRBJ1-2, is AAGVIQSPRHLIKEKRETATLKCYPIPRHDTVYWYQQGPGQDPQFLISFYEKMQSDKGSIPDRFSAQQFSDYHSELNMSSLELGDSALYFCASSLGGDRVDCGYGYTFGSGTRLTVV.

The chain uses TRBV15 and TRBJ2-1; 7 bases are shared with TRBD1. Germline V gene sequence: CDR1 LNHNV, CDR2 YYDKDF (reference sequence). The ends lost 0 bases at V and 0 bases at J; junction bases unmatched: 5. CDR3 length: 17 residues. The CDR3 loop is CATSRDWTGDSYNEQFF. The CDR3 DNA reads TGTGCCACCAGCAGAGATTGGACAGGCGACTCCTACAATGAGCAGTTCTTC.

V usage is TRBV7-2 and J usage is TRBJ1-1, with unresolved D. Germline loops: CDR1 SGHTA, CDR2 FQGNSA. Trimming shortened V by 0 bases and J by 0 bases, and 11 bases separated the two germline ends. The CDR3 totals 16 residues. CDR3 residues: CASSLARGSMNTEAFF. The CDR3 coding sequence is TGTGCCAGCAGCTTAGCGCGAGGGTCTATGAACACTGAAGCTTTCTTT.

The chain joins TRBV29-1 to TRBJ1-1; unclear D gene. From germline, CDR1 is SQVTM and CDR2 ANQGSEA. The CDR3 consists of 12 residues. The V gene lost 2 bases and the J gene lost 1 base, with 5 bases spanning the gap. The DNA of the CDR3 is TGCAGCGTTGAATCCAGGAACACTGAAGCTTTCTTT. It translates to CSVESRNTEAFF.

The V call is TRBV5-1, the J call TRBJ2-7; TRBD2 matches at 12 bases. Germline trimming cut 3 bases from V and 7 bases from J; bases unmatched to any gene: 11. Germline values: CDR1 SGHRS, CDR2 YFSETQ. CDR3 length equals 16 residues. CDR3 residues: CASSWKASGGAGEQYF. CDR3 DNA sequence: TGCGCCAGCAGCTGGAAGGCTAGCGGGGGGGCTGGGGAGCAGTACTTC.

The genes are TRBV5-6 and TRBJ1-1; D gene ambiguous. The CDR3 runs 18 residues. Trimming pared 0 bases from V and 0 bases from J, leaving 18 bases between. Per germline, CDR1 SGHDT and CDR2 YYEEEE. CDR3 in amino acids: CASSLVCSGPRLNTEAFF. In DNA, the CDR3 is TGTGCCAGCAGCTTGGTTTGCAGCGGACCACGGCTGAACACTGAAGCTTTCTTT.

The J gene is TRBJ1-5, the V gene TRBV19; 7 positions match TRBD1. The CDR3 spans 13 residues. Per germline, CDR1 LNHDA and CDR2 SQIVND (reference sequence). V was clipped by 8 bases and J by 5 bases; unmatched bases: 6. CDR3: CASGKGADQPQHF. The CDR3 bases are TGTGCCAGTGGGAAGGGGGCCGATCAGCCCCAGCATTTT. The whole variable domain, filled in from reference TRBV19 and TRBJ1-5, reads DGGITQSPKYLFRKEGQNVTLSCEQNLNHDAMYWYRQDPGQGLRLIYYSQIVNDFQKGDIAEGYSVSREKKESFPLTVTSAQKNPTAFYLCASGKGADQPQHFGDGTRLSIL.

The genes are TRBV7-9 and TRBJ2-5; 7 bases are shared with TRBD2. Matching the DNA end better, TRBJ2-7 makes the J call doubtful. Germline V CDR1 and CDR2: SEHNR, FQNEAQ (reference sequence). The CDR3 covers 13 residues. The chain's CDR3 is CASSLTSDHEQYF. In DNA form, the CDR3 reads TGTGCCAGCAGCCTAACTAGCGATCACGAGCAGTACTTC.

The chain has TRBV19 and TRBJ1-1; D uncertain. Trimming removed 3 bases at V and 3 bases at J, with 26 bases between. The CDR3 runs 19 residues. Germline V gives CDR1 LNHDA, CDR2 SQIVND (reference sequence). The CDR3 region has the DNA TGTGCCAGTAGTATTGAGTCAATAACGCAAAGGATACGGGACACTGAAGCTTTCTTT. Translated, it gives CASSIESITQRIRDTEAFF. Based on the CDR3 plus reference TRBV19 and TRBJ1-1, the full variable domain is DGGITQSPKYLFRKEGQNVTLSCEQNLNHDAMYWYRQDPGQGLRLIYYSQIVNDFQKGDIAEGYSVSREKKESFPLTVTSAQKNPTAFYLCASSIESITQRIRDTEAFFGQGTRLTVV.

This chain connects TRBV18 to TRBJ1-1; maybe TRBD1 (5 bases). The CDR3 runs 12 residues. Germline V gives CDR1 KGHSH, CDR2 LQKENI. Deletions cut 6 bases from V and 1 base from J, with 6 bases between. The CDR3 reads CASSRANTEAFF. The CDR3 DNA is TGTGCCAGCTCCAGGGCGAACACTGAAGCTTTCTTT.

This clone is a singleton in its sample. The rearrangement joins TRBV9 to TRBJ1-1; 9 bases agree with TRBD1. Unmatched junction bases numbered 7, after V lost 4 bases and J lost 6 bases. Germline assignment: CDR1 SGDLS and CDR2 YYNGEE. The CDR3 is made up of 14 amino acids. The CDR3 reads CASSSGTGHPEAFF. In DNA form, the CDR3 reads TGTGCCAGCAGCTCCGGGACAGGGCATCCTGAAGCTTTCTTT.

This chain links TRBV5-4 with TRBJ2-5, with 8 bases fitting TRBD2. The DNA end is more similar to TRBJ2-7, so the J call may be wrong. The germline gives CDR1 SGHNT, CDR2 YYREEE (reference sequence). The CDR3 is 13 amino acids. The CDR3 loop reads CASSSAGGYEQYF. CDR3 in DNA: TGTGCCAGCAGCTCCGCGGGGGGCTACGAGCAGTACTTC.

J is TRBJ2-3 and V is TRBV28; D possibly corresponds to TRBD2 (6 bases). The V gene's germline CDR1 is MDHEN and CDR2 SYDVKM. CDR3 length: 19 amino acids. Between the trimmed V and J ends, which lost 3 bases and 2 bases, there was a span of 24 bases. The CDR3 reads CASSFPGDPAETHTDTQYF. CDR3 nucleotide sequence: TGTGCCAGCAGTTTCCCGGGGGATCCTGCGGAAACTCACACAGATACGCAGTATTTT.

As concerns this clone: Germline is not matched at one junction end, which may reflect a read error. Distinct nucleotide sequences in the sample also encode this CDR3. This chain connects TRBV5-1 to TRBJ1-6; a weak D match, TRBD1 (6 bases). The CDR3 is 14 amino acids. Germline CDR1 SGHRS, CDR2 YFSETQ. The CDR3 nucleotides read TGCGCCAGCAGACAGGACAGAGCAAATTCCCCCCTCCACTTT. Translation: CASRQDRANSPLHF.